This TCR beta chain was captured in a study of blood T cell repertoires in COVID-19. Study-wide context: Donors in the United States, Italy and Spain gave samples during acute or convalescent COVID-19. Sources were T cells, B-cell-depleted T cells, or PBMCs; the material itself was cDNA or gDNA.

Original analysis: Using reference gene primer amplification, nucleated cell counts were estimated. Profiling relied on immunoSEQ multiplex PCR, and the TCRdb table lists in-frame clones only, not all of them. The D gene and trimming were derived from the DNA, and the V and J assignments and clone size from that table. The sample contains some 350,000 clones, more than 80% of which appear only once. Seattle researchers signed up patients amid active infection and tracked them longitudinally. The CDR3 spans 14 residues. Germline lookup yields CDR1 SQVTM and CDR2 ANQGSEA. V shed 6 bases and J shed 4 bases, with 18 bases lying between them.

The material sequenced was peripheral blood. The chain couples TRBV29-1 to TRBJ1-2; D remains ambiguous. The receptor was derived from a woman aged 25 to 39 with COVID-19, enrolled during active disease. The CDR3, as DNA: TGCAGCGTAGAAACCATAGTGCTTGGCTATGGCTACACCTTC. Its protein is CSVETIVLGYGYTF.